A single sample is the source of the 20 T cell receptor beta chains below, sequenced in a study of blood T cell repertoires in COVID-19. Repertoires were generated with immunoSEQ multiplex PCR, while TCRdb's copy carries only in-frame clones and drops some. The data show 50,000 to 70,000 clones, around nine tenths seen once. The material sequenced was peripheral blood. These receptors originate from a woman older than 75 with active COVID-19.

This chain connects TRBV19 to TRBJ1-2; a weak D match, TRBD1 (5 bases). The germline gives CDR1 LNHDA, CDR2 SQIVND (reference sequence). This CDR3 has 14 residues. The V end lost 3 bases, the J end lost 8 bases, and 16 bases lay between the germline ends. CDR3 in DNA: TGTGCCAGTAGTATTGTGTCAGGGCTTGGGGGCTACACCTTC. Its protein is CASSIVSGLGGYTF. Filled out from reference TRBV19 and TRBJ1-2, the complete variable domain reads DGGITQSPKYLFRKEGQNVTLSCEQNLNHDAMYWYRQDPGQGLRLIYYSQIVNDFQKGDIAEGYSVSREKKESFPLTVTSAQKNPTAFYLCASSIVSGLGGYTFGSGTRLTVV.

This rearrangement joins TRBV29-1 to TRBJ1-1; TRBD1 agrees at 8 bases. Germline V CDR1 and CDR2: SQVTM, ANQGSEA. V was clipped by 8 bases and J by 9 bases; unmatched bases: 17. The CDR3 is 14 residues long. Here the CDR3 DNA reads TGCAGCCCGTTGTTCCTCGGACAGGGACGCAAAGCTTTCTTT. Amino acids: CSPLFLGQGRKAFF.

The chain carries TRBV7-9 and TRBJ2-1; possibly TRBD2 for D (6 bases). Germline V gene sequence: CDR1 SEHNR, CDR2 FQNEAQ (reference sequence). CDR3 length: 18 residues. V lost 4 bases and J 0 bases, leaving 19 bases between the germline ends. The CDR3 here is CASSSTNLRDSSYNEQFF. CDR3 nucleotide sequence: TGTGCCAGCAGCTCAACAAATCTGCGGGATAGCTCCTACAATGAGCAGTTCTTC.

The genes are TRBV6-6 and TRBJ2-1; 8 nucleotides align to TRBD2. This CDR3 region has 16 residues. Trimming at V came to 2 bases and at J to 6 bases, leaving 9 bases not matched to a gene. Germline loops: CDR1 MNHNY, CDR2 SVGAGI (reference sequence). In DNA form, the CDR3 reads TGTGCCAGCAGTTACGATCAGCGGGAGATTGGCAATGAGCAGTTCTTC. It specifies CASSYDQREIGNEQFF.

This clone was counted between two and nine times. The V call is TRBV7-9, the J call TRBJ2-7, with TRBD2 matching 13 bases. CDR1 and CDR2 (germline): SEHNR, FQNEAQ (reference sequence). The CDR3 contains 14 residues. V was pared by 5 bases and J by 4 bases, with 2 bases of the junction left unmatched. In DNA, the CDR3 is TGTGCCAGCAGCCGACTAGCGGGAGGTTACGAGCAGTACTTC. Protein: CASSRLAGGYEQYF.

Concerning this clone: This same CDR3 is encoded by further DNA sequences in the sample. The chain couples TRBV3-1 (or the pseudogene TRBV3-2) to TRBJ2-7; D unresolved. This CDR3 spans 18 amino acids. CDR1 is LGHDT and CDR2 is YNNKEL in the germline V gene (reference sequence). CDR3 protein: CASSQDWFRRVVSYEQYV. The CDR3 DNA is TGCGCCAGCAGCCAAGATTGGTTCCGCCGAGTTGTCTCCTACGAGCAGTACGTC.

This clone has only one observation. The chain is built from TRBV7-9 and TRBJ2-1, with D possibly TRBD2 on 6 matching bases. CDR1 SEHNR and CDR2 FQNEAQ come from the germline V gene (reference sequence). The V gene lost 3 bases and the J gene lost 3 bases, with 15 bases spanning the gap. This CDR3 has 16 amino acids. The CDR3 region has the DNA TGTGCCAGCAGCTTGACGGGGCGGGATATCTACAATGAGCAGTTCTTC. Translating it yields CASSLTGRDIYNEQFF.

This CDR3 reads CASSSSGGLEQYV. As DNA, the CDR3 is TGTGCCAGCAGCTCTAGCGGGGGGCTCGAGCAGTACGTC. The gene calls are TRBV4-2 and TRBJ2-7, with 11 positions matching TRBD2. The trim removed 5 bases at V and 6 bases at J, leaving 3 bases unmatched. Germline V gives CDR1 LGHNA, CDR2 YNFKEQ. The CDR3 extends over 13 amino acids.

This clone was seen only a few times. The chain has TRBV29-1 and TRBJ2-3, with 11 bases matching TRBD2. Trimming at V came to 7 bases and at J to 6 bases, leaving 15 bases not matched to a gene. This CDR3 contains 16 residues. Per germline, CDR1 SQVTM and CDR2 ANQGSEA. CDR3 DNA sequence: TGCAGCGCCGGACTAGCGGGTTACCTTCAGTCCGATACGCAGTATTTT. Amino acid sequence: CSAGLAGYLQSDTQYF.

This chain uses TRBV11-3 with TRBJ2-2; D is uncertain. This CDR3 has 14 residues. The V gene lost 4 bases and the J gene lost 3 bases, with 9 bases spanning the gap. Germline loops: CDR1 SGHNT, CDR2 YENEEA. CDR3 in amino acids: CASSSSPDTGELFF. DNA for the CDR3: TGTGCCAGCAGCTCAAGCCCCGACACCGGGGAGCTGTTTTTT. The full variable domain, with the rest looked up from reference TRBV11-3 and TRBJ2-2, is EAGVVQSPRYKIIEKKQPVAFWCNPISGHNTLYWYLQNLGQGPELLIRYENEEAVDDSQLPKDRFSAERLKGVDSTLKIQPAELGDSAVYLCASSSSPDTGELFFGEGSRLTVL.

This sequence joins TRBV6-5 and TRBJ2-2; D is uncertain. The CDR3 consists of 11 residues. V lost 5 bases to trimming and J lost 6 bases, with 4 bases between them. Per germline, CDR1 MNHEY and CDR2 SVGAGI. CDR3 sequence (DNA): TGTGCCAGCAGTATCGCCGGGGAGCTGTTTTTT. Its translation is CASSIAGELFF.

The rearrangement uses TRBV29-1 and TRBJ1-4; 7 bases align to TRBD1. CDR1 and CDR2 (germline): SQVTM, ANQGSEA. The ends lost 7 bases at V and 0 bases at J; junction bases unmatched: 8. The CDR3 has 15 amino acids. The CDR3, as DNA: TGCAGCGCTCGGACAGGAACTGCAACTAATGAAAAACTGTTTTTT. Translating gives CSARTGTATNEKLFF. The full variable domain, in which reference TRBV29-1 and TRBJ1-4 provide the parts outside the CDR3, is SAVISQKPSRDICQRGTSLTIQCQVDSQVTMMFWYRQQPGQSLTLIATANQGSEATYESGFVIDKFPISRPNLTFSTLTVSNMSPEDSSIYLCSARTGTATNEKLFFGSGTQLSVL.

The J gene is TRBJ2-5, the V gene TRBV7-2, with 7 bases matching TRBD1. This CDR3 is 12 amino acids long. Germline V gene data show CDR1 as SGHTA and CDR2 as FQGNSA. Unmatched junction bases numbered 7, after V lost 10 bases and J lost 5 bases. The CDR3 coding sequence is TGTGCCATCGAGGGGGCAGGGGAGACCCAGTACTTC. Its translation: CAIEGAGETQYF.

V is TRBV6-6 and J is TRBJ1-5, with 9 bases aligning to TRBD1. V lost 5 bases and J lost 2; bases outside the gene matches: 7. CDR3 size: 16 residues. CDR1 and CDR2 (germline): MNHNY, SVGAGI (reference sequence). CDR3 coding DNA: TGTGCCAGCAGTAAAATGACAGGGGGGGGCAATCAGCCCCAGCATTTT. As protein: CASSKMTGGGNQPQHF.

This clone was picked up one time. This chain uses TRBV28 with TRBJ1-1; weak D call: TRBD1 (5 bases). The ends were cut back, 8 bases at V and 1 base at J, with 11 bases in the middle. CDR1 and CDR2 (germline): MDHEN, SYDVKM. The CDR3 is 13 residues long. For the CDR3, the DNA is TGTGCCAGCGCAACGACAGAGAACACTGAAGCTTTCTTT. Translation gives CASATTENTEAFF.

For the CDR3, the DNA is TGTGCCAGCAGTGAGGTGGGGGTTAGCGGGACCCGCTCCGATACGCAGTATTTT. It specifies CASSEVGVSGTRSDTQYF. This sequence joins TRBV25-1 and TRBJ2-3; 8 bases align to TRBD2. From germline, CDR1 is MGHDK and CDR2 SYGVNS. After removal of 3 bases from V and 6 bases from J, the junction contained 17 bases not matched to a gene. CDR3 length equals 18 residues.

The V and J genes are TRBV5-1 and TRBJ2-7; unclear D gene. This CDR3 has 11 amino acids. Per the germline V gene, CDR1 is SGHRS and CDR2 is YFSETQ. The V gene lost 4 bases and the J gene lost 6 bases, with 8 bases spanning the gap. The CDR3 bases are TGCGCCAGCAGCGTAGAGTTCGAGCAGTACGTC. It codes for CASSVEFEQYV.

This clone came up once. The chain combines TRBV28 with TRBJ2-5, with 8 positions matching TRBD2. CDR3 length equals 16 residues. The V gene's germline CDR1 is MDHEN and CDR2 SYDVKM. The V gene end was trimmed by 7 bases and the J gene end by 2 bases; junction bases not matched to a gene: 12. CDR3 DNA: TGTGCCAGCATACTCAGTTCCACGGGAGGGCAAGAGACCCAGTACTTC. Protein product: CASILSSTGGQETQYF.

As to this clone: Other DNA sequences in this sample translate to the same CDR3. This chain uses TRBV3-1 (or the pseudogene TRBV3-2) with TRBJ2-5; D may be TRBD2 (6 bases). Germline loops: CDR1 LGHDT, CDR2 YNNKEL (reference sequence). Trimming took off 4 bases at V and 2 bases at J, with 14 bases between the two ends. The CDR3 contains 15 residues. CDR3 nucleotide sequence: TGTGCCAGCAGCCCATCCGGTGGGACTCAAGAGACCCAGTACTTC. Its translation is CASSPSGGTQETQYF.

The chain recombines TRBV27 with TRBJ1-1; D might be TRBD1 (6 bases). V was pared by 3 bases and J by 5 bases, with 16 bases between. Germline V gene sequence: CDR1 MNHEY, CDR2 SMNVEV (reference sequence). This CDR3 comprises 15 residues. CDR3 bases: TGTGCCAGCAGTTTGAAGGGGCAGGGGTGGACTGAAGCTTTCTTT. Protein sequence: CASSLKGQGWTEAFF.